This entry is about one T cell receptor (beta chain). This receptor's antigen is unknown. Base qualities are not provided; no much larger clone lies one nucleotide away. This entry is derived from a study of T cell responses to AZD1222 COVID-19 vaccine (dated by TCRdb to the early 2020s). With regard to the full study: AZD1222 recipients given second doses at about 4 weeks or at about 12 weeks were pooled, since spike-specific TCR depth and breadth were not found to differ between the two schedules. A total of about 230 trial participants underwent TCR sequencing, of whom around 200 received two doses of AZD1222 and around 26 received two doses of the MenACWY control vaccine. Trial participants were enrolled by age into 18-55, 56-69 and 70-plus year subgroups, with 148, 28 and 57 TCR-sequenced participants respectively. The paper's findings and limits, for the study overall: Participants were mostly white British, with more females than males. The authors suggested clonal diversity may have been underestimated. The 56-69-year group was small, and its depth increase did not reach significance, likely because of low power. Only a handful of AZD1222 recipients were SARS-CoV-2 seropositive at baseline, limiting conclusions about previously exposed vaccinees. CD4 TCRs associated with the vaccine covered the entire spike protein, and the dominant responses were in regions 160-218 and 743-854. Epitopes outside the regions mutated in the B.1.351 and B.1.1.7 variants were reportedly recognized by nearly half of the unique spike-specific TCRs. After two AZD1222 doses, both the breadth and the depth of spike-specific TCRs were significantly higher than at day 0 and than in MenACWY recipients. Because no day 14 peak-response samples were available, the repertoires could be characterized only after the peak T cell response.

Reading the germline V gene gives CDR1 SGHRS and CDR2 YFSETQ. Spanning cysteine to phenylalanine, the CDR3 consists of 15 amino acids. Just CDR3 DNA is preserved here, 45 bases in frame from base 1. V and J are truncated by 0 bases and 0 bases respectively, leaving an intervening sequence of 10 bases. In light of the paper, this sample's time point label describes: baseline before first vaccination. Samples from vaccinated people were obtained from the UK trials COV001 and COV002, which included a single-blind randomized controlled phase 2/3 trial of AZD1222 (ChAdOx1 nCoV-19) in healthy adults. Trial participant PBMC samples were collected at day 0 and day 28 after the second dose for TCRbeta chain sequencing. The CDR3 regions of human TCRbeta chains were subjected to immunosequencing. In the paper's pipeline: Repertoire TCRs were matched against a reference library of SARS-CoV-2-specific TCRs generated with the MIRA antigen-specificity platform. Breadth meant the fraction of unique TCRs that were SARS-CoV-2-associated, whereas depth meant the fraction of total T cells that were SARS-CoV-2-associated. Using the MIRA data, each spike-specific TCR was mapped to the spike region that the TCR reacts to and placed in a CD4 or CD8 class. Log10-transformed breadth and depth values were compared by one-way ANOVA with Sidak's multiple comparisons tests. In its TCRdb copy, this immuneACCESS table keeps in-frame sequences only and misses some clones. Where compared with another copy, unresolved V genes explain less than half of these, and the others have no known cause. V, J and clone size reflect that table, while D and trimming were determined from the DNA. This sample is represented by about 150,000 clones; 93% of them were singletons. The ten largest make up around 5% of the sample.

The sample in question was peripheral blood, obtained on day 0 of AZD1222 vaccination. This chain is built from TRBV5-1 and TRBJ2-7; no D gene can be assigned with confidence. The sequence was obtained from an adult in good health. The CDR3 sequence is CASSLEGSSSYEQYF. The DNA sequence follows: TGCGCCAGCAGCTTGGAGGGCAGTAGCTCCTACGAGCAGTACTTC.